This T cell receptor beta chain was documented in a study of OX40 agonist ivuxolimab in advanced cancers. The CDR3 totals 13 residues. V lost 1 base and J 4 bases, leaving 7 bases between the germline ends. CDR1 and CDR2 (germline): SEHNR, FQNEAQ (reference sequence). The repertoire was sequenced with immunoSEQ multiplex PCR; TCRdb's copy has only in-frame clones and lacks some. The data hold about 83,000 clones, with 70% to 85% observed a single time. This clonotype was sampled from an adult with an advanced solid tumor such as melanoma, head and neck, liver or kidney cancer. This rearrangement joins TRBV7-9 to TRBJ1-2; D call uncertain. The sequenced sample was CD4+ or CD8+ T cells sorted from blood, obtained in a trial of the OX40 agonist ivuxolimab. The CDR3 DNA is TGTGCCAGCAGCTTAGAGGCAGGCTATGGCTACACCTTC. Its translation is CASSLEAGYGYTF.